This paragraph reports one T cell receptor beta chain. All of the isolated RNA was reverse transcribed, so expressed TCRB transcripts were sequenced. Assay used: immunoSEQ multiplex PCR; TCRdb lists only in-frame clones, some missing. Of 150,000 to 180,000 clones listed, 8.5% to 14% were seen once; the top ten hold roughly 1.9%. The CDR3 is 14 residues long. Germline V gives CDR1 SGHAT, CDR2 FQNNGV. V trimming: 5 bases; J trimming: 4 bases; junction bases outside the gene matches: 6. This specimen comes from a study of beta chain features in type 1 diabetes. In the study overall: All of the samples together had some 99 million sorted cells examined.

The chain has TRBV11-2 and TRBJ2-5; TRBD2 matches at 8 bases. Sequencing was performed on central memory CD4+ T cells from blood. This receptor was identified in a young man in good health. The CDR3 reads CASSPRSGRETQYF. The CDR3 DNA reads TGTGCCAGCAGCCCCAGAAGCGGGAGAGAGACCCAGTACTTC.